What follows are 17 T cell receptor beta chains derived from one specimen sequenced in a study of blood T cell repertoires in COVID-19. Produced via immunoSEQ multiplex PCR; TCRdb's table is partial and in-frame only. The table has some 87,000 clones, about 86% seen once. The sample was peripheral blood. The receptors were sampled from a man aged 80 or over with active or convalescent COVID-19.

The CDR3 region is CSGAGRLNTEAFF. Here the CDR3 DNA reads TGCAGCGGAGCGGGACGTTTGAACACTGAAGCTTTCTTT. The rearrangement links TRBV29-1 to TRBJ1-1; perhaps TRBD1 as D (5 bases). The V and J ends lost 7 bases and 0 bases respectively, with 12 bases between them. Germline lookup yields CDR1 SQVTM and CDR2 ANQGSEA. The CDR3 consists of 13 residues.

This clone was detected only once. The chain uses TRBV2 and TRBJ1-2, with a tentative D call TRBD1 (5 bases). The germline CDR1 and CDR2 sequences are SNHLY and FYNNEI. V was clipped by 5 bases and J by 4 bases, with 11 bases between them. The CDR3 is made up of 13 amino acids. CDR3 residues: CASSLRGSYGYTF. The DNA for the CDR3 is TGTGCCAGCAGTCTAAGGGGTAGCTATGGCTACACCTTC. Looking up the rest from reference TRBV2 and TRBJ1-2 gives the full variable domain: EPEVTQTPSHQVTQMGQEVILRCVPISNHLYFYWYRQILGQKVEFLVSFYNNEISEKSEIFDDQFSVERPDGSNFTLKIRSTKLEDSAMYFCASSLRGSYGYTFGSGTRLTVV.

The chain links TRBV30 to TRBJ1-4; no definite D call. CDR1 GTSNPN and CDR2 SVGIG come from the germline V gene (reference sequence). The CDR3 contains 15 residues. Trimming cost V 4 bases and J 6 bases, with 18 bases left between them. CDR3 DNA: TGTGCCTGGAAAGAAGCAAGCAATTTTTATGAAAAACTGTTTTTT. Translation gives CAWKEASNFYEKLFF.

The chain couples TRBV3-1 (or the pseudogene TRBV3-2) to TRBJ1-2; D is possibly TRBD1 (5 bases). V lost 0 bases to trimming and J lost 8 bases, with 16 bases between them. In germline, CDR1 is LGHDT, CDR2 YNNKEL (reference sequence). The CDR3 contains 15 residues. CDR3 in DNA: TGTGCCAGCAGCCAAGATCTTGGCAGGGAACGAGGCTACACCTTC. Translated, it gives CASSQDLGRERGYTF.

The chain carries TRBV5-1 and TRBJ1-1, with D hard to call. CDR3 length equals 15 residues. V was cut by 0 bases and J by 5 bases, with 14 bases left in between. The germline gives CDR1 SGHRS, CDR2 YFSETQ. In DNA, the CDR3 is TGCGCCAGCAGCTTGGACGGGGTTTTGCGGACTGAAGCTTTCTTT. Its translation is CASSLDGVLRTEAFF.

The chain is built from TRBV30 and TRBJ2-7; tentatively, D is TRBD1 (5 bases). Per germline, CDR1 GTSNPN and CDR2 SVGIG (reference sequence). The CDR3 is 12 amino acids. Trimming pared 0 bases from V and 5 bases from J, leaving 8 bases between. The CDR3: CAWSVIGDEQYF. The CDR3 bases are TGTGCCTGGAGTGTTATAGGGGACGAGCAGTACTTC.

The rearrangement links TRBV19 to TRBJ2-3, with 7 nucleotides matching TRBD1. CDR1 is LNHDA and CDR2 is SQIVND in the germline V gene (reference sequence). V trimming: 6 bases; J trimming: 4 bases; junction bases outside the gene matches: 10. This CDR3 has 15 residues. The chain's CDR3 is CASSPRHRGADTQYF. The CDR3 nucleotides are TGTGCCAGTAGCCCCCGCCACAGGGGCGCAGATACGCAGTATTTT.

The chain links TRBV28 to TRBJ1-5; D remains unclear. The CDR3 length is 12 residues. The ends were cut back, 6 bases at V and 5 bases at J, with 8 bases in the middle. CDR1 MDHEN and CDR2 SYDVKM come from the germline V gene. The DNA for the CDR3 is TGTGCCAGCAGGCGAATGGATCAGCCCCAGCATTTT. As protein: CASRRMDQPQHF.

The rearrangement links TRBV10-2 to TRBJ2-2; 14 positions match TRBD2. V shed 6 bases and J 1 base; nucleotides not matched to a gene: 4. Germline CDR1 and CDR2: WSHSY and SAAADI. The CDR3 is made up of 17 amino acids. Here the CDR3 DNA reads TGCGCCAGCAGCCCAGGACTAGCGGGAGGGAACACCGGGGAGCTGTTTTTT. The encoded protein is CASSPGLAGGNTGELFF.

The chain has TRBV19 and TRBJ2-2; 7 bases align to TRBD1. The CDR3 contains 17 residues. Trimming at V came to 1 base and at J to 7 bases, leaving 12 bases not matched to a gene. CDR1 and CDR2 (germline): LNHDA, SQIVND (reference sequence). CDR3 protein: CASSIVIRGRGNGELFF. The CDR3 DNA reads as TGTGCCAGTAGTATAGTAATAAGGGGGCGAGGGAACGGGGAGCTGTTTTTT.

The chain recombines TRBV5-1 with TRBJ1-3, with D possibly matching TRBD1 (5 bases). Germline V gene lookup returns CDR1 SGHRS and CDR2 YFSETQ. Trimming shortened V by 3 bases and J by 3 bases, and 13 bases separated the two germline ends. The CDR3 loop spans 15 amino acids. Here the CDR3 reads CASSSSSGGGNTIYF. The CDR3, as DNA: TGCGCCAGCAGCTCCTCGTCCGGGGGTGGAAACACCATATATTTT.

This clone was recorded once. One end of the junction fails to match germline, which may point to a read error. The chain recombines TRBV10-1 with TRBJ2-1, with a weak D call TRBD2 (5 bases). Germline assignment: CDR1 WNHNN and CDR2 SYGVQD (reference sequence). The CDR3 covers 14 residues. The CDR3 sequence: CASSEGSSYSEQFF. The DNA for the CDR3 is TGCGCCAGCAGTGAGGGGAGCTCCTACAGTGAGCAGTTCTTC.

The rearrangement links TRBV9 to TRBJ2-1; TRBD2 agrees at 15 bases. The CDR3 extends over 19 amino acids. Germline values: CDR1 SGDLS, CDR2 YYNGEE. V was clipped by 0 bases and J by 8 bases; unmatched bases: 12. The CDR3 DNA reads as TGTGCCAGCAGCGTAGTGGGAAGGACTAGCGGGAGGGCCGGGGATGAGCAGTTCTTC. Translation: CASSVVGRTSGRAGDEQFF.

The rearrangement links TRBV18 to TRBJ2-1; TRBD2 agrees at 10 bases. V shed 0 bases and J 2 bases; nucleotides not matched to a gene: 4. CDR3 size: 17 residues. Per the germline V gene, CDR1 is KGHSH and CDR2 is LQKENI. CDR3 sequence: CASSPPTGLATYNEQFF. The CDR3 DNA sequence: TGTGCCAGCTCACCACCGACGGGACTAGCGACCTACAATGAGCAGTTCTTC.

The gene calls are TRBV3-1 (or the pseudogene TRBV3-2) and TRBJ1-4; 8 bases align to TRBD1. Germline CDR1 and CDR2: LGHDT and YNNKEL (reference sequence). CDR3 length: 14 residues. Trimming took 4 bases from V and 11 from J; bases not matched to a gene: 9. CDR3 DNA sequence: TGTGCCAGCAGCCCTAGGGACAGGAGGGATAAACTGTTTTTT. The encoded protein is CASSPRDRRDKLFF.

V usage is TRBV5-4 and J usage is TRBJ2-7; TRBD1 might be the D (5 bases). In germline, CDR1 is SGHNT, CDR2 YYREEE (reference sequence). The CDR3 consists of 15 residues. V lost 3 bases, J lost 3 bases, and 16 bases lay in between. The DNA for the CDR3 is TGTGCCAGCAGCTCCCCACCAGGGTTAGACTACGAGCAGTACTTC. It translates to CASSSPPGLDYEQYF.

The genes are TRBV5-1 and TRBJ2-1, with D maybe TRBD1 (6 bases). Trimming took off 4 bases at V and 0 bases at J, with 8 bases between the two ends. The CDR3 is 14 residues long. Germline V gene sequence: CDR1 SGHRS, CDR2 YFSETQ. The CDR3 is CASSAGVSYNEQFF. The CDR3 DNA reads as TGCGCCAGCAGCGCAGGGGTCTCCTACAATGAGCAGTTCTTC.